This TCR beta chain stems from a study of radiation and T cells in renal cell carcinoma. The overall study: Nephrectomy followed 15 Gy stereotactic body radiation by 4 weeks.

The time point is: baseline pretreatment blood. Treatment here: 15 Gy SBRT to primary tumor, nephrectomy 4 weeks later. CDR1 and CDR2 from the germline V gene are SNHLY and FYNNEI. The V end was cut by 4 bases, the J end by 12 bases, with 16 bases between. The CDR3 spans 12 residues. Clones were read by immunoSEQ multiplex PCR, and TCRdb kept only the in-frame ones, dropping some. The sample has 150,000 or so clones, over 75% seen once. This sequence joins TRBV2 and TRBJ2-7; D possibly matches TRBD1 or TRBD2 (6 bases each). The sequence derives from a woman aged 45-65 years with renal cell carcinoma. The sequenced sample was blood, obtained from a patient whose treatment included radiotherapy and nephrectomy. For the CDR3, the DNA is TGTGCCAGCAGTGGACTAGACAGGTCCCCGTACTTC. Translated, it gives CASSGLDRSPYF.